One sample yielded the 13 T cell receptor beta chains listed below, sequenced in a study of tumor and adjacent non-tumor tissue in lung cancer. No cell sorting was done before RNA was extracted from the tissue. The normal lung tissue was taken more than 3 cm from the tumor edge. TCRbeta libraries were built with three rounds of nested PCR, modified from ARM-PCR. TCRdb reprocessed the multiplex PCR reads via MiXCR and lists one record per CDR3 protein. The repertoire holds roughly 82,000 distinct CDR3 sequences, with more than 75% as singletons. The specimen sequenced was distant non-tumor lung tissue. These receptors originate from a woman between 50 and 59 years old with non-small cell lung cancer.

A word on this clonotype: The junction and the germline gene differ at one end; a read error may be behind it. The chain has TRBV29-1 and TRBJ2-2; 7 bases match TRBD2. CDR1 is SQVTM, CDR2 ANQGSEA, per germline. The CDR3 is made up of 14 amino acids. CDR3 sequence reads: CSAGGVAGIGELFF. The CDR3 DNA is TGCAGCGCTGGGGGGGTCGCTGGGATCGGGGAGCTATTTTTT.

On this clonotype: One end of the junction varies from germline; a read error may be responsible. CDR3 nucleotides: TGTGCCACCAGTGAGTCCCGGATCGGAACAGGTGGCAATCAGCCCCAGCATTTT. Amino acid sequence: CATSESRIGTGGNQPQHF. The chain joins TRBV10-3 to TRBJ1-5; D possibly corresponds to TRBD1 (5 bases). The length of the CDR3 is 18 residues. CDR1 is ENHRY and CDR2 is SYGVKD in the germline V gene.

The V gene is TRBV12-3 or TRBV12-4, the J gene TRBJ2-1, with D hard to call. Trimming left V 9 bases short and J 1 base short, with 19 bases between. This CDR3 comprises 16 residues. For the CDR3, the DNA is TGTGCCAGGAATTTACCTGCATCATTATCCTACAATGAGCAGTTCTTC. It is translated as CARNLPASLSYNEQFF.

The chain carries TRBV12-5 and TRBJ2-1; D is perhaps TRBD2 (5 bases). With 0 bases removed from V and 11 bases from J, the gap between germline ends came to 17 bases. This CDR3 is 15 amino acids long. In germline, CDR1 is LGHNT, CDR2 FRNRAP. The CDR3 DNA reads as TGTGCTAGTGGTTTGGTGTTCGGACCCCGGGATCAGCAGTTCTTC. Protein: CASGLVFGPRDQQFF.

A remark on this clonotype: One end of the junction varies from germline; a read error may be responsible. The chain combines TRBV6-1 with TRBJ2-1, with D possibly matching TRBD2 (8 bases). The CDR3 is 18 amino acids. Germline CDR1 reads MNHNS; CDR2 reads SASEGT. The CDR3 is CASSRGGLVAGKYNEQFF. For the CDR3, the DNA is TGTGCCAGCTCCAGGGGGGGGTTGGTAGCGGGGAAATACAATGAGCAGTTTTTC.

To note about this clonotype: Sequence at one end of the junction differs from germline and may be a read error. The gene calls are TRBV19 and TRBJ2-7; weak D call: TRBD1 (6 bases). CDR1 and CDR2 (germline): LNHDA, SQIVND (reference sequence). CDR3 length: 15 amino acids. As DNA, the CDR3 is TGTGCCAGTAGCAAACCGGGACACTCAATCTACGTGCAGTACTTC. Its protein product is CASSKPGHSIYVQYF.

The chain has TRBV5-1 and TRBJ2-7; possibly TRBD1 for D (6 bases). V lost 4 bases, J lost 2 bases, and 19 bases lay in between. This CDR3 region has 16 residues. The V gene's germline CDR1 is SGHRS and CDR2 YFSETQ. The CDR3 region has the DNA TGCGCCAGCAGCGCAGATGCCGGGACAAGGGCCTACGAGCAGTACTTC. It codes for CASSADAGTRAYEQYF. The full variable domain, with the rest looked up from reference TRBV5-1 and TRBJ2-7, is KAGVTQTPRYLIKTRGQQVTLSCSPISGHRSVSWYQQTPGQGLQFLFEYFSETQRNKGNFPGRFSGRQFSNSRSEMNVSTLELGDSALYLCASSADAGTRAYEQYFGPGTRLTVT.

This chain links TRBV20-1 with TRBJ2-5; maybe TRBD1 (5 bases). The germline gives CDR1 DFQATT, CDR2 SNEGSKA (reference sequence). The CDR3 is made up of 12 amino acids. The CDR3 sequence is CSCRLDKETQYF. CDR3 coding DNA: TGCTCTTGCCGCCTGGACAAAGAGACCCAGTACTTC.

For this clonotype: An end of the junction does not agree with germline; a read error may underlie this. V usage is TRBV4-1 and J usage is TRBJ2-2; 7 bases fit TRBD1. The germline V gene encodes CDR1 MGHRA and CDR2 YSYEKL. CDR3 length equals 18 residues. The CDR3 spells CASSQEAGTAANTGELFF. The CDR3 nucleotides read TGCGCCAGCAGCCAAGAAGCCGGGACAGCCGCGAACACCGGAGAGCTCTTTTTT.

About this clonotype itself: The final CDR3 position lacks the conserved phenylalanine or tryptophan, pointing to a likely read error. This sequence joins TRBV29-1 and TRBJ2-3, with D maybe TRBD1 (6 bases). CDR1 and CDR2 from the germline V gene are SQVTM and ANQGSEA. The CDR3 runs 15 residues. CDR3 amino acids: CSVGVRTRGTDTQYS. The CDR3 DNA reads as TGTAGCGTTGGAGTTCGGACAAGGGGGACAGATACGCAGTATTCT.

Details on this clonotype: An end of the junction does not agree with germline; a read error may underlie this. V usage is TRBV5-1 and J usage is TRBJ1-1; possibly TRBD1 for D (6 bases). Germline lookup yields CDR1 SGHRS and CDR2 YFSETQ. The length of the CDR3 is 14 residues. CDR3 sequence (DNA): TGCGCTAGCAGTGCCAGACAGGAGAACATTGAAGCTTTCTTT. This codes for CASSARQENIEAFF.

With regard to this clonotype: At one boundary the junction diverges from the germline segment, which might be a read error. This chain connects TRBV7-9 to TRBJ2-7; TRBD2 might be the D (7 bases). The CDR3 is made up of 16 amino acids. Germline lookup yields CDR1 SEHNR and CDR2 FQNEAQ (reference sequence). CDR3 residues: CASSLFPQGTTYEHYF. The DNA of the CDR3 is TGTGCCAGCAGCTTATTCCCCCAGGGGACTACCTACGAGCATTACTTC.

Concerning this clonotype: A read error may explain this, as a much larger clone is one base away. The CDR3 loop is CSARGREGLNGQFF. For the CDR3, the DNA is TGCAGTGCTAGAGGCCGGGAGGGCCTTAATGGGCAGTTCTTC. The genes are TRBV20-1 and TRBJ2-1; 8 positions match TRBD2. This CDR3 spans 14 amino acids. CDR1 and CDR2 (germline): DFQATT, SNEGSKA (reference sequence).